One and the same sample provided the 16 T cell receptor beta chains below, sequenced in a study of T cells after yellow fever vaccination. TCRdb reanalysed the 5' RACE reads using MiXCR and keeps one entry per CDR3 protein. The sample includes under 300,000 distinct CDR3 sequences, around 13% seen only once; the top ten take about 0.51%. The material was CD4+ T cells sorted from PBMCs, obtained 45 days after the yellow fever booster vaccination. All receptors derive from a man aged 25-45 years who received the YFV17D yellow fever vaccine.

V gene TRBV5-6 combines with J gene TRBJ2-7; D not resolved. The V end lost 1 base, the J end lost 7 bases, and 18 bases lay between the germline ends. CDR1 and CDR2 (germline): SGHDT, YYEEEE. CDR3 length: 15 amino acids. CDR3 region: CASSLYGQVTLEQYF. CDR3 in DNA: TGTGCCAGCAGCTTGTACGGTCAGGTGACCCTGGAGCAGTACTTC.

The chain combines TRBV28 with TRBJ2-7, with no clear D. CDR1 MDHEN and CDR2 SYDVKM come from the germline V gene. V was clipped by 7 bases and J by 4 bases, with 17 bases between them. CDR3 length equals 14 residues. CDR3 residues: CASTGRNGWYEQYF. The CDR3 coding sequence is TGTGCCAGCACCGGACGGAATGGGTGGTACGAGCAGTACTTC. Variable domain in full (rest from reference TRBV28 and TRBJ2-7): DVKVTQSSRYLVKRTGEKVFLECVQDMDHENMFWYRQDPGLGLRLIYFSYDVKMKEKGDIPEGYSVSREKKERFSLILESASTNQTSMYLCASTGRNGWYEQYFGPGTRLTVT.

A few counts support this clonotype. The genes are TRBV2 and TRBJ2-3; D is perhaps TRBD2 (6 bases). Trimming removed 4 bases at V and 14 bases at J, with 10 bases between. Germline V gene data show CDR1 as SNHLY and CDR2 as FYNNEI. The CDR3 totals 10 residues. CDR3 residues: CASSATAGYF. The CDR3 DNA reads TGTGCCAGCAGTGCCACAGCGGGGTATTTT. Together with reference TRBV2 and TRBJ2-3, the CDR3 gives the full variable domain: EPEVTQTPSHQVTQMGQEVILRCVPISNHLYFYWYRQILGQKVEFLVSFYNNEISEKSEIFDDQFSVERPDGSNFTLKIRSTKLEDSAMYFCASSATAGYFGPGTRLTVL.

V usage is TRBV7-2 and J usage is TRBJ2-1; TRBD1 matches 8 bases. The CDR3 is 13 amino acids. The J segment lost 10 bases and the V segment lost 3 bases, leaving 5 bases of the junction unmatched. Germline V gene sequence: CDR1 SGHTA, CDR2 FQGNSA. The CDR3 coding sequence is TGTGCCAGCAGCTTTCAGGGGGCGCGGGAGCAGTTCTTC. Protein: CASSFQGAREQFF. The entire variable domain, with the rest obtained from reference TRBV7-2 and TRBJ2-1, is as follows: GAGVSQSPSNKVTEKGKDVELRCDPISGHTALYWYRQSLGQGLEFLIYFQGNSAPDKSGLPSDRFSAERTGGSVSTLTIQRTQQEDSAVYLCASSFQGAREQFFGPGTRLTVL.

This clonotype was counted between two and nine times. V and J are TRBV5-1 and TRBJ2-7, with 7 positions matching TRBD1. V was pared by 5 bases and J by 5 bases, with 7 bases of the junction left unmatched. Germline V gives CDR1 SGHRS, CDR2 YFSETQ. The CDR3 sequence is 13 residues long. CDR3 DNA sequence: TGCGCCAGCAGAGGATTGACAGGGAACGAGCAGTACTTC. Translated, it gives CASRGLTGNEQYF.

This clonotype came up a few times. This rearrangement joins TRBV5-1 to TRBJ2-6; possible D gene TRBD1, 6 bases. V shed 7 bases and J shed 2 bases, with 10 bases lying between them. CDR1 and CDR2 from the germline V gene are SGHRS and YFSETQ. The CDR3 runs 14 residues. The CDR3: CASGNRAGANVLTF. In DNA, the CDR3 is TGCGCCAGCGGAAACAGGGCTGGGGCCAACGTCCTGACTTTC.

At least ten counts were recorded for this clonotype. V gene TRBV5-1 combines with J gene TRBJ2-7; no reliable D call. V was cut by 0 bases and J by 2 bases, with 6 bases left in between. The CDR3 spans 13 residues. Germline V gives CDR1 SGHRS, CDR2 YFSETQ. The CDR3 coding sequence is TGCGCCAGCAGCTTGGACACCACCTACGAGCAGTACTTC. Translated: CASSLDTTYEQYF.

The table lists this clonotype with a few counts. V is TRBV29-1 and J is TRBJ2-3, with D maybe TRBD2 (5 bases). V was pared by 1 base and J by 6 bases, with 11 bases between. This CDR3 is built from 13 residues. Germline V gene lookup returns CDR1 SQVTM and CDR2 ANQGSEA. CDR3 loop: CSVEAGGRDTQYF. The CDR3 coding sequence is TGCAGCGTTGAAGCCGGCGGGCGGGATACGCAGTATTTT.

This clonotype was seen a single time. The chain uses TRBV19 and TRBJ2-3; TRBD2 matches 10 bases. This CDR3 has 16 residues. Germline assignment: CDR1 LNHDA and CDR2 SQIVND (reference sequence). V lost 3 bases and J lost 3; bases outside the gene matches: 6. The CDR3 nucleotides read TGTGCCAGTAGTATCGGGGGTAGCGGGAGGACAGATACGCAGTATTTT. This sequence encodes CASSIGGSGRTDTQYF.

This clonotype was seen only a few times. The chain recombines TRBV21-1 with TRBJ2-5; TRBD2 is the table's D call and was not checked against the DNA. TRBV21-1 is annotated as a pseudogene. The CDR3 is made up of 15 amino acids. Here the CDR3 DNA reads TGTGCCAGCAGCAAAGCGTTGAGGGATTTCGAGACCCAGTACTTC. Its protein product is CASSKALRDFETQYF.

The rearrangement links TRBV29-1 to TRBJ2-3; 14 bases align to TRBD2. Unmatched junction bases numbered 7, after V lost 7 bases and J lost 4 bases. This CDR3 has 15 amino acids. Germline CDR1 reads SQVTM; CDR2 reads ANQGSEA. CDR3 amino acids: CSGLGTSGSADTQYF. CDR3 nucleotide sequence: TGCAGCGGCCTCGGGACTAGCGGGAGTGCAGATACGCAGTATTTT.

V gene TRBV24-1 combines with J gene TRBJ2-7; 8 nucleotides align to TRBD1. The CDR3 extends over 15 amino acids. V lost 3 bases and J lost 3; bases outside the gene matches: 6. Germline V gene sequence: CDR1 KGHDR, CDR2 SFDVKD. The chain's CDR3 is CATSDGQGHLYEQYF. CDR3 DNA sequence: TGTGCCACCAGTGATGGACAGGGCCACCTCTACGAGCAGTACTTC.

In this sample, this clonotype turned up a few times. This chain uses TRBV20-1 with TRBJ2-3, with TRBD1 matching over 11 bases. CDR1 is DFQATT and CDR2 is SNEGSKA in the germline V gene (reference sequence). V lost 5 bases and J lost 1; bases outside the gene matches: 2. This CDR3 has 14 amino acids. The CDR3 here is CSARGQGGTDTQYF. The CDR3 nucleotides are TGCAGTGCTCGGGGACAGGGGGGCACAGATACGCAGTATTTT.

The table lists this clonotype with a few counts. The J gene is TRBJ2-1, the V gene TRBV29-1; 13 positions match TRBD2. V shed 3 bases, J shed 5 bases, and the junction held 4 bases outside the gene matches. The CDR3 spans 15 residues. Looked up from germline, CDR1 is SQVTM and CDR2 is ANQGSEA. In nucleotides, the CDR3 is TGCAGCGTTGAGGTACTAGCGGGAGGGGACAATGAGCAGTTCTTC. It yields the protein CSVEVLAGGDNEQFF.

The J gene is TRBJ2-6, the V gene TRBV7-2, with D possibly being TRBD2 (6 bases). Trimming removed 5 bases from V and 12 bases from J, with 20 bases in between. Germline assignment: CDR1 SGHTA and CDR2 FQGNSA. The CDR3 is 15 residues long. The CDR3 spells CASSPRGGRPPVLTF. The CDR3 coding sequence is TGTGCCAGCAGCCCAAGGGGAGGACGTCCTCCCGTCCTGACTTTC. The full variable domain, completed using reference TRBV7-2 and TRBJ2-6, is GAGVSQSPSNKVTEKGKDVELRCDPISGHTALYWYRQSLGQGLEFLIYFQGNSAPDKSGLPSDRFSAERTGGSVSTLTIQRTQQEDSAVYLCASSPRGGRPPVLTFGAGSRLTVL.

This clonotype was seen a few times. V usage is TRBV27 and J usage is TRBJ2-7, with D uncertain. The V end was cut by 8 bases, the J end by 5 bases, with 16 bases between. Per the germline V gene, CDR1 is MNHEY and CDR2 is SMNVEV (reference sequence). The CDR3 runs to 13 residues. In DNA, the CDR3 is TGTGCCAGCGCCCCGGGTATGGGAAACGAGCAGTACTTC. Its protein is CASAPGMGNEQYF.